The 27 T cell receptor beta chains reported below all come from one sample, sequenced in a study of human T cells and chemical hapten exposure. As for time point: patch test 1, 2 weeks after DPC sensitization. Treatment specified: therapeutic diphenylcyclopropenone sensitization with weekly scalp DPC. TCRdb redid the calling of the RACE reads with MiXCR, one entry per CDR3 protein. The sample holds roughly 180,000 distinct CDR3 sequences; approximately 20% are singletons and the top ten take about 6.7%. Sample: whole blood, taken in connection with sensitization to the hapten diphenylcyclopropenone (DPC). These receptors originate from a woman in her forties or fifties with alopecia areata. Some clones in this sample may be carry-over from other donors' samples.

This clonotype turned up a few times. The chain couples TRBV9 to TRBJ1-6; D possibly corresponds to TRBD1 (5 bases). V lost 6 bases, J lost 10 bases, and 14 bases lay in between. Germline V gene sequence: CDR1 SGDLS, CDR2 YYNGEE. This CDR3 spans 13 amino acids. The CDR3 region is CASNRGGVSPLHF. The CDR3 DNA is TGTGCCAGCAACCGGGGGGGGGTCTCACCCCTCCACTTT.

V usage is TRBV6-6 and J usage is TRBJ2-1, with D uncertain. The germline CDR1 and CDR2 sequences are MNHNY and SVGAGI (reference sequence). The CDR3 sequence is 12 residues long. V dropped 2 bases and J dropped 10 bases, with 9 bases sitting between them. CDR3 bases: TGTGCCAGCAGTTACAGGGTATGGGAGCAGTTCTTC. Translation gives CASSYRVWEQFF.

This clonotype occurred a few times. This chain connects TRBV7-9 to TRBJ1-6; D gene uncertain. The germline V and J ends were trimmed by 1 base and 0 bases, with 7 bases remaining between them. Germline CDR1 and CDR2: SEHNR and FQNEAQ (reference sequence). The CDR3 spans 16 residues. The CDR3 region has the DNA TGTGCCAGCAGCTTAGAACAGCCCTCCTATAATTCACCCCTCCACTTT. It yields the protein CASSLEQPSYNSPLHF.

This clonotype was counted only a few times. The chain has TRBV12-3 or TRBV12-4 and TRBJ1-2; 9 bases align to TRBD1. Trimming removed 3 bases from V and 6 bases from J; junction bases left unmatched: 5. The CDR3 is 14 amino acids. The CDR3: CASSLTGGGDGYTF. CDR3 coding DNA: TGTGCCAGCAGTTTGACAGGGGGAGGGGATGGCTACACCTTC.

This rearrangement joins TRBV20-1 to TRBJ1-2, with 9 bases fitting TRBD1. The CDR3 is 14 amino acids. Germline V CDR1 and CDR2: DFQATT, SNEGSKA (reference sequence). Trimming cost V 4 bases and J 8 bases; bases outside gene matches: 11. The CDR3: CSAIPGQGIWGYTF. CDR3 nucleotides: TGCAGTGCTATTCCGGGACAGGGAATTTGGGGCTACACCTTC.

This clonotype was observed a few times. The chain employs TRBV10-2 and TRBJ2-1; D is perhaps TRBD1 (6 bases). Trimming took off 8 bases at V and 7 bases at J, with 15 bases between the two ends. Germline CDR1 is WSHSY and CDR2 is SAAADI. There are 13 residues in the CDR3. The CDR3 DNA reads TGCGCCAGCTCAGTGGGGGCTGGGAATGAGCAGTTCTTC. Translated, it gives CASSVGAGNEQFF.

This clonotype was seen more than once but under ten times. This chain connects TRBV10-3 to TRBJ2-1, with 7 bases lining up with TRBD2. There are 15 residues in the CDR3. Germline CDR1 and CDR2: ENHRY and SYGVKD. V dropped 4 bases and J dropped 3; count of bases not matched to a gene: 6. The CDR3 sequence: CAISADSGGYNEQFF. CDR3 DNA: TGTGCCATCAGTGCGGACTCGGGGGGCTACAATGAGCAGTTCTTC.

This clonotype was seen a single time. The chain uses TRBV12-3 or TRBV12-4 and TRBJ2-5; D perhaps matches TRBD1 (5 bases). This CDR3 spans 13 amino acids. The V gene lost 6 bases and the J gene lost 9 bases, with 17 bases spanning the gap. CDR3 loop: CASRWGPGQAQYF. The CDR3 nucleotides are TGTGCCAGCAGATGGGGCCCAGGGCAGGCCCAGTACTTC.

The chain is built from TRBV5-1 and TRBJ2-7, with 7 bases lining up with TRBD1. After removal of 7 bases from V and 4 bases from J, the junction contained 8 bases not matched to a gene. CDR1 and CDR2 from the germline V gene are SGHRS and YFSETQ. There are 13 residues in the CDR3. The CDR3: CASAPGQTYEQYF. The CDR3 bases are TGCGCCAGCGCACCGGGACAGACTTACGAGCAGTACTTC. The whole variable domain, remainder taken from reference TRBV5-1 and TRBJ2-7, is KAGVTQTPRYLIKTRGQQVTLSCSPISGHRSVSWYQQTPGQGLQFLFEYFSETQRNKGNFPGRFSGRQFSNSRSEMNVSTLELGDSALYLCASAPGQTYEQYFGPGTRLTVT.

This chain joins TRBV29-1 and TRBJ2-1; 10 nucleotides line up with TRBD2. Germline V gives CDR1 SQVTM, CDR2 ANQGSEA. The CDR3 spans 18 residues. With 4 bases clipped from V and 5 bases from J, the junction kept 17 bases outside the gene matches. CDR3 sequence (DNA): TGCAGCGTTGCTATGACTAGCGGGTACGTAACCTGGAACAATGAGCAGTTCTTC. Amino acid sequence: CSVAMTSGYVTWNNEQFF.

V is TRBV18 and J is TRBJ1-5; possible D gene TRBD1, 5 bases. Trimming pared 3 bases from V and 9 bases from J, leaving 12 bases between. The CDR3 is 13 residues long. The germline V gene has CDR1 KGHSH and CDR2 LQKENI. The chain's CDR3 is CASSPEQVWPQHF. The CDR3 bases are TGTGCCAGCTCACCGGAACAGGTCTGGCCCCAGCATTTT.

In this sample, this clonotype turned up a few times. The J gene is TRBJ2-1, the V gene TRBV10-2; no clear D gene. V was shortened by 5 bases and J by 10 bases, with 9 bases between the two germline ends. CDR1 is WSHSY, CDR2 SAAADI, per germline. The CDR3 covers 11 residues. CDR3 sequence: CASSSLEEQFF. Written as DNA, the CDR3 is TGCGCCAGCAGTTCATTAGAAGAGCAGTTCTTC.

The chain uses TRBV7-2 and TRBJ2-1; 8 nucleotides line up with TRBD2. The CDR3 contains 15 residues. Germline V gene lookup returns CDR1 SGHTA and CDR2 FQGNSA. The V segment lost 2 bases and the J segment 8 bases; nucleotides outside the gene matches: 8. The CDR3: CASSLPSGPLDEQFF. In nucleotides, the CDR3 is TGTGCCAGCAGCTTACCTAGCGGGCCCTTGGATGAGCAGTTCTTC.

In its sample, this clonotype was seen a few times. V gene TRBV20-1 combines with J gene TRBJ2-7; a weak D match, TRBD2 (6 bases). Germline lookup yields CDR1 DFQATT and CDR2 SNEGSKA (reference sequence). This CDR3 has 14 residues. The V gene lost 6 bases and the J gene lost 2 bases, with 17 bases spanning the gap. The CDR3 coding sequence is TGCAGTGCCAACCGGGACTGGAAAACCTACGAGCAGTACTTC. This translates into CSANRDWKTYEQYF.

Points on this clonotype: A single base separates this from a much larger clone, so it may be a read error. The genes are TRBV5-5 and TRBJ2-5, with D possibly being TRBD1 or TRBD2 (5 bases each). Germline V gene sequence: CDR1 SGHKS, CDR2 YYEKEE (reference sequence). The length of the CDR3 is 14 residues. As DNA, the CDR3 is TGTGTCAGCAGCCGTTTTGGGGGCCAAGAGACCCAGTACTTC. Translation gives CVSSRFGGQETQYF.

CDR3 DNA sequence: TGCGCCAGCAGCCAAGATGGGGGGGGGAGCTCCTACAATGAGCAGTTCTTC. It codes for CASSQDGGGSSYNEQFF. The V and J genes are TRBV4-1 and TRBJ2-1, with 7 bases matching TRBD2. Germline values: CDR1 MGHRA, CDR2 YSYEKL. The CDR3 is made up of 17 amino acids. J gave up 0 bases and V 0 bases, and 5 bases lay outside the gene matches.

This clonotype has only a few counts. CDR3: CASSPEGRVGEQYF. The CDR3 DNA is TGCGCCAGCAGCCCGGAGGGGCGGGTAGGCGAGCAGTACTTC. V usage is TRBV5-1 and J usage is TRBJ2-7; D perhaps matches TRBD2 (6 bases). The V end lost 4 bases, the J end lost 6 bases, and 17 bases lay between the germline ends. The V gene's germline CDR1 is SGHRS and CDR2 YFSETQ. The CDR3 length is 14 residues. Variable domain in full (rest from reference TRBV5-1 and TRBJ2-7): KAGVTQTPRYLIKTRGQQVTLSCSPISGHRSVSWYQQTPGQGLQFLFEYFSETQRNKGNFPGRFSGRQFSNSRSEMNVSTLELGDSALYLCASSPEGRVGEQYFGPGTRLTVT.

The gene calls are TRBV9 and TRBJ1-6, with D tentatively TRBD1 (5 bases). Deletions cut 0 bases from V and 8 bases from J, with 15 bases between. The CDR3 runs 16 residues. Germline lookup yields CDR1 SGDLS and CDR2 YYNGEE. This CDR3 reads CASSVAINTGDSPLHF. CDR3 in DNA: TGTGCCAGCAGCGTAGCTATCAACACGGGGGATTCACCCCTCCACTTT.

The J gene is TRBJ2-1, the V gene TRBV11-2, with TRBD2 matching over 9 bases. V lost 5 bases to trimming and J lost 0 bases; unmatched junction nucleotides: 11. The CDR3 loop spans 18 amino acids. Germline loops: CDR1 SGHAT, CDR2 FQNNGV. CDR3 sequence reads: CASSPGGSGSRSYNEQFF. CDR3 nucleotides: TGTGCCAGCAGCCCCGGGGGTAGCGGGAGCCGCTCCTACAATGAGCAGTTCTTC.

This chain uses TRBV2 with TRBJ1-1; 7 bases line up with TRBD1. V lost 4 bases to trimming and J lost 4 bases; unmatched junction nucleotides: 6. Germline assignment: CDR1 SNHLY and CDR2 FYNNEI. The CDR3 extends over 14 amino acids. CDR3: CASSGLGQLTEAFF. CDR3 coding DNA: TGTGCCAGCAGTGGTCTGGGACAGCTCACTGAAGCTTTCTTT.

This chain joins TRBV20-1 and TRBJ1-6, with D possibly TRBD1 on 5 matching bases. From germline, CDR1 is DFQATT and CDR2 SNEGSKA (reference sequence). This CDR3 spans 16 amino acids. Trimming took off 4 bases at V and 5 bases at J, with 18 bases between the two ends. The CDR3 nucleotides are TGCAGTGCTATTAAAACCACGACAGCTAATAATTCACCCCTCCACTTT. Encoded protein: CSAIKTTTANNSPLHF.

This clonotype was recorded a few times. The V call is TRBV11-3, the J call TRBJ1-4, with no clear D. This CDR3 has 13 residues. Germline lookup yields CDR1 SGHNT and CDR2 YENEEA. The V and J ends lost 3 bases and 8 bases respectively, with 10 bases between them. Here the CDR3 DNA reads TGTGCCAGCAGCTTTCCAGGCGGAGAAAAACTGTTTTTT. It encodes CASSFPGGEKLFF.

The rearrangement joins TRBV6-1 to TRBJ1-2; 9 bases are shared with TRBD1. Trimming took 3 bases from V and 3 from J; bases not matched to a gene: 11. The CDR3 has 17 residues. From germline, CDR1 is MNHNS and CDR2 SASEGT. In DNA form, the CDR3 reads TGTGCCAGCAGTGAGAGGAAGGTTGGGACAGGGTACTATGGCTACACCTTC. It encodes CASSERKVGTGYYGYTF.

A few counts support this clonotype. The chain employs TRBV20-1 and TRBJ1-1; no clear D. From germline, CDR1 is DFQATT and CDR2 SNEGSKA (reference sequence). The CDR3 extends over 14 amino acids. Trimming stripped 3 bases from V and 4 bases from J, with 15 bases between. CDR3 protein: CSASPTYRTTEAFF. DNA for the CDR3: TGCAGTGCTAGTCCAACGTACAGAACCACTGAAGCTTTCTTT.

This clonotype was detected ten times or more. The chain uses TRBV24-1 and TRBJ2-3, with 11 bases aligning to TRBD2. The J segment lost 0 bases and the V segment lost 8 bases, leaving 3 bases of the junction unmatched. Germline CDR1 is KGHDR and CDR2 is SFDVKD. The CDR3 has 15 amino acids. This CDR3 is CATIRLAGSTDTQYF. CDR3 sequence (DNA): TGTGCCACCATACGACTAGCGGGAAGCACAGATACGCAGTATTTT.

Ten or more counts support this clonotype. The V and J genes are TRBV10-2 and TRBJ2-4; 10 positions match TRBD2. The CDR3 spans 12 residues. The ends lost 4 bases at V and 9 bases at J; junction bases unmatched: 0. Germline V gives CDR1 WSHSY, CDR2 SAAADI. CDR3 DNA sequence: TGCGCCAGCAGTGGGACTAGCGGCATTCAGTACTTC. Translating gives CASSGTSGIQYF.

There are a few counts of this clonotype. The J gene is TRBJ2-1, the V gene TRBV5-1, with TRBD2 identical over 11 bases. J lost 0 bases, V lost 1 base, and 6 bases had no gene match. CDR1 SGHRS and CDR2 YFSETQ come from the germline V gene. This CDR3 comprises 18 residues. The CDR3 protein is CASSLWLAGGVSYNEQFF. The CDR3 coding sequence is TGCGCCAGCAGCTTGTGGCTAGCGGGAGGAGTCTCCTACAATGAGCAGTTCTTC.